This entry is about one T cell receptor (beta chain). Its antigen is still unknown. These data come from a study of shared clonotypes between healthy human individuals. V was clipped by 2 bases and J by 4 bases; unmatched bases: 4. The germline CDR1 and CDR2 sequences are SGHRS and YFSETQ. The CDR3 extends over 16 amino acids. Findings of the study overall: Four donors shared about 4.5% of their naive CD4 clonotypes. Generally, naive subsets (rather than memory subsets) showed larger estimated richness.

Data came from immunoSEQ multiplex PCR; TCRdb stores just in-frame clones and leaves some out. The sample holds around 2.3 million clones; about 94% are singletons and the top ten take approximately 0.13%. The rearrangement links TRBV5-1 to TRBJ2-5; TRBD2 matches 14 bases. The source is a young man in good health. Sample: naive CD4+ T cells sorted from blood. Subset meaning: CD45RA+ positively selected. CDR3 coding DNA: TGCGCCAGCAGCTTACTCGGACTAGCGGGAGGAGAGACCCAGTACTTC. The encoded protein is CASSLLGLAGGETQYF. Full variable domain (rest looked up from reference TRBV5-1 and TRBJ2-5): KAGVTQTPRYLIKTRGQQVTLSCSPISGHRSVSWYQQTPGQGLQFLFEYFSETQRNKGNFPGRFSGRQFSNSRSEMNVSTLELGDSALYLCASSLLGLAGGETQYFGPGTRLLVL.